A single sample is the source of the 14 T cell receptor beta chains below, sequenced in a study of Graves' ophthalmopathy and Graves' hyperthyroidism. Amplifying from RNA transcripts, the study obtained TCR beta CDR3 regions. HTBI-primed RT-PCR formed the first round, and a multiplex PCR formed the second. Via MiXCR, TCRdb re-called the multiplex PCR reads, giving one row per CDR3 protein. This sample yields 600,000 to 950,000 distinct CDR3 sequences, of which roughly 41% are seen a single time; 40% to 45% belongs to the top ten. The sequencing input was peripheral blood. The receptors come from an adult man with Graves' ophthalmopathy.

The rearrangement links TRBV29-1 to TRBJ1-4, with 7 bases that match TRBD1. J gave up 8 bases and V 6 bases, and 9 bases lay outside the gene matches. The CDR3 runs to 13 residues. CDR1 and CDR2 (germline): SQVTM, ANQGSEA. For the CDR3, the DNA is TGCAGCGTGAACAGGGGAGTCGGGGAAAAACTGTTTTTT. This sequence encodes CSVNRGVGEKLFF.

There are many counts of this clonotype. J is TRBJ1-2 and V is TRBV7-9, with 9 bases lining up with TRBD1. With 5 bases clipped from V and 6 bases from J, the junction kept 7 bases outside the gene matches. Per the germline V gene, CDR1 is SEHNR and CDR2 is FQNEAQ (reference sequence). The CDR3 spans 14 residues. The CDR3 sequence: CASSLPGQGHGYTF. Written as DNA, the CDR3 is TGTGCCAGCAGCCTCCCGGGACAGGGACATGGCTACACCTTC.

The J gene is TRBJ1-5, the V gene TRBV29-1, with TRBD1 as a possible D gene (5 bases). V was cut by 1 base and J by 6 bases, with 10 bases left in between. Germline values: CDR1 SQVTM, CDR2 ANQGSEA. The CDR3 runs 13 residues. CDR3 coding DNA: TGCAGCGTTGAAGTCGTCCAGGGTCAGCCCCAGCATTTT. Its translation: CSVEVVQGQPQHF.

This clonotype was observed a handful of times. J is TRBJ2-7 and V is TRBV7-2, with TRBD1 matching over 10 bases. The CDR3 has 16 residues. The J segment lost 8 bases and the V segment lost 6 bases, leaving 16 bases of the junction unmatched. Germline CDR1 is SGHTA and CDR2 is FQGNSA. The CDR3 sequence: CASSSTPGQGRIKQYF. CDR3 sequence (DNA): TGTGCCAGCAGTTCCACACCGGGACAGGGGCGAATCAAGCAGTACTTC.

Here the CDR3 DNA reads TGCGCCAGCAGCTGGGGCGGCCGGGCCAACGTCCTGACTTTC. It codes for CASSWGGRANVLTF. V gene TRBV5-1 combines with J gene TRBJ2-6, with D possibly matching TRBD1 (5 bases). With 3 bases removed from V and 5 bases from J, the gap between germline ends came to 9 bases. CDR3 size: 14 residues. Looked up from germline, CDR1 is SGHRS and CDR2 is YFSETQ.

This clonotype was seen once. A read error may account for a junction end that differs from germline. The chain has TRBV10-3 and TRBJ2-2, with TRBD2 matching over 10 bases. CDR3 size: 14 residues. Per the germline V gene, CDR1 is ENHRY and CDR2 is SYGVKD. The CDR3 here is CAISDLAGAGGLFF. In DNA, the CDR3 is TGTGCCATTAGTGACCTAGCGGGGGCCGGGGGGCTGTTTTTT.

The V gene is TRBV10-3, the J gene TRBJ1-4; tentatively, D is TRBD1 (6 bases). Germline V gene sequence: CDR1 ENHRY, CDR2 SYGVKD. The CDR3 is made up of 16 amino acids. The V and J ends lost 10 bases and 5 bases respectively, with 23 bases between them. CDR3 DNA: TGTGCCAGTAGTATTGGCGTGGGGGCCTCGAATGAAAAACTGTTTTTT. It is translated as CASSIGVGASNEKLFF.

This chain connects TRBV10-3 to TRBJ2-7, with 7 bases that match TRBD1. CDR1 ENHRY and CDR2 SYGVKD come from the germline V gene. This CDR3 is built from 15 residues. V shed 6 bases and J 1 base; nucleotides not matched to a gene: 9. CDR3 in DNA: TGTGCCATCAGCGACAGGGACAGCCCTTCCTACGAGCAGTACTTC. As protein: CAISDRDSPSYEQYF.

J is TRBJ2-2 and V is TRBV20-1; D gene uncertain. V lost 2 bases and J 5 bases, leaving 12 bases between the germline ends. The length of the CDR3 is 14 residues. Germline V gene sequence: CDR1 DFQATT, CDR2 SNEGSKA (reference sequence). The CDR3 DNA reads as TGCAGTGCTAGAAGGGCTATACAGACCGGGGAGCTGTTTTTT. Protein sequence: CSARRAIQTGELFF.

This clonotype was seen more than once but under ten times. The chain is built from TRBV7-2 and TRBJ2-5; D unresolved. Trimming took 5 bases from V and 1 from J, leaving 11 bases between them. This CDR3 spans 14 amino acids. Germline lookup yields CDR1 SGHTA and CDR2 FQGNSA. The DNA of the CDR3 is TGTGCCAGCAGCCCAGAACGGATCCAAGAGACCCAGTACTTC. Its translation: CASSPERIQETQYF.

The chain uses TRBV14 and TRBJ1-1; TRBD1 matches 7 bases. The CDR3 has 12 amino acids. The V segment lost 1 base and the J segment 11 bases; nucleotides outside the gene matches: 4. Germline V gives CDR1 SGHDN, CDR2 FVKESK. CDR3 amino acids: CASSQVRRGAFF. CDR3 coding DNA: TGTGCCAGCAGCCAAGTTCGCAGGGGGGCTTTCTTT.

This clonotype was picked up a small number of times. The genes are TRBV5-1 and TRBJ1-1; 10 bases match TRBD1. The CDR3 loop spans 15 amino acids. In germline, CDR1 is SGHRS, CDR2 YFSETQ. Trimming removed 2 bases from V and 1 base from J; junction bases left unmatched: 2. CDR3 DNA sequence: TGCGCCAGCAGCTTCGGACAGGGGGGGAACACTGAAGCTTTCTTT. It codes for CASSFGQGGNTEAFF. Variable domain in full (rest from reference TRBV5-1 and TRBJ1-1): KAGVTQTPRYLIKTRGQQVTLSCSPISGHRSVSWYQQTPGQGLQFLFEYFSETQRNKGNFPGRFSGRQFSNSRSEMNVSTLELGDSALYLCASSFGQGGNTEAFFGQGTRLTVV.

This clonotype was detected only a few times. V usage is TRBV5-8 and J usage is TRBJ1-2; D is undetermined. This CDR3 contains 13 residues. The V gene's germline CDR1 is SGHTS and CDR2 YDEGEE. Trimming left V 5 bases short and J 7 bases short, with 15 bases between. CDR3 sequence: CASSLFGTSGYTF. CDR3 nucleotides: TGTGCCAGCAGTTTATTCGGCACGAGTGGCTACACCTTC.

The chain carries TRBV7-9 and TRBJ2-2; the D is unclear. This CDR3 is 15 amino acids long. CDR1 and CDR2 (germline): SEHNR, FQNEAQ (reference sequence). V lost 5 bases to trimming and J lost 2 bases, with 12 bases between them. The CDR3 here is CASSQIQRNTGELFF. Written as DNA, the CDR3 is TGTGCCAGCAGCCAAATTCAACGAAACACCGGGGAGCTGTTTTTT. Based on the CDR3 plus reference TRBV7-9 and TRBJ2-2, the full variable domain is DTGVSQNPRHKITKRGQNVTFRCDPISEHNRLYWYRQTLGQGPEFLTYFQNEAQLEKSRLLSDRFSAERPKGSFSTLEIQRTEQGDSAMYLCASSQIQRNTGELFFGEGSRLTVL.